This T cell receptor beta chain originates from a study of cytomegalovirus exposure and HLA in healthy donors. Study as a whole: The same platform used for the roughly 650 first-cohort repertoires was also used for the 95 to 150 validation repertoires, as a later analysis reported. Study observations and caveats: The investigators catalogued about 170 TCR beta chains as cytomegalovirus-associated.

The assay was immunoSEQ multiplex PCR, and TCRdb's table has in-frame clones only and misses some. Found here are 97,000 or so clones, less than 90% of them singletons; the top ten hold 5.5% to 7%. Turning to this clone: The antigen is not known.

The germline CDR1 and CDR2 sequences are MNHEY and SMNVEV (reference sequence). The CDR3 extends over 17 amino acids. The V and J ends lost 1 base and 2 bases respectively, with 15 bases between them. This sequence joins TRBV27 and TRBJ2-4, with a possible D match to TRBD2 (6 bases). The sequence came from a young man in good health and CMV-seropositive. The sample comprised PBMCs. As DNA, the CDR3 is TGTGCCAGCAGTTTATGGTGGGGCGGGGATACCAAAAACATTCAGTACTTC. Translating it yields CASSLWWGGDTKNIQYF.